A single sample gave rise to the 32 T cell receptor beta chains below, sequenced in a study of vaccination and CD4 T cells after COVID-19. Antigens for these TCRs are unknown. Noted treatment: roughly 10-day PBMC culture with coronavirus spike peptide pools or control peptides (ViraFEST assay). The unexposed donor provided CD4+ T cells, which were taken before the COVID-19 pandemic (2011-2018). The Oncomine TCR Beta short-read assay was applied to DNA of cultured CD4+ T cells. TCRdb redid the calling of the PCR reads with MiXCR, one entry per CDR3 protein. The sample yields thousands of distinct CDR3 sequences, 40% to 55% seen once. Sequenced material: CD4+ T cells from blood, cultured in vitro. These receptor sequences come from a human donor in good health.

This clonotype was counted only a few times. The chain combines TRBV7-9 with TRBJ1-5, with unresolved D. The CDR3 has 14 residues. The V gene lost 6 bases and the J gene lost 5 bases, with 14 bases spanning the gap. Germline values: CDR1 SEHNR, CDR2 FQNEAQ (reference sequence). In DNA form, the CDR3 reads TGTGCCAGCAGTTCGAAAGGAGAGGATCAGCCCCAGCATTTT. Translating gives CASSSKGEDQPQHF.

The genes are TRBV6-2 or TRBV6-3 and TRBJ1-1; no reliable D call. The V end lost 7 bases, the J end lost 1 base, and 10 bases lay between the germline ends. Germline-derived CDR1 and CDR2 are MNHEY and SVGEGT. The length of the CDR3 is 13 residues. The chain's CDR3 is CASTLGENTEAFF. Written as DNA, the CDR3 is TGTGCCAGCACCTTGGGCGAGAACACTGAAGCTTTCTTT.

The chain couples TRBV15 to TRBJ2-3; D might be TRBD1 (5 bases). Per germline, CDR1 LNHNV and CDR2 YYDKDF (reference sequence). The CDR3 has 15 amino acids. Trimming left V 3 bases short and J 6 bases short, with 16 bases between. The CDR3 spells CATSRYGQGSDTQYF. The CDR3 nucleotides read TGTGCCACCAGCAGGTATGGGCAGGGCTCGGATACGCAGTATTTT. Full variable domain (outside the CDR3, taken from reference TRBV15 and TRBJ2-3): DAMVIQNPRYQVTQFGKPVTLSCSQTLNHNVMYWYQQKSSQAPKLLFHYYDKDFNNEADTPDNFQSRRPNTSFCFLDIRSPGLGDTAMYLCATSRYGQGSDTQYFGPGTRLTVL.

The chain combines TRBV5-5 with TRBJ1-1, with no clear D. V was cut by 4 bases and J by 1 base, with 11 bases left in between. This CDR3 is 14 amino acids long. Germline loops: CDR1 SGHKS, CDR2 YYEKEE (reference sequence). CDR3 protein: CASSPPWENTEAFF. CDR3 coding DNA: TGTGCCAGCAGCCCCCCCTGGGAGAACACTGAAGCTTTCTTT.

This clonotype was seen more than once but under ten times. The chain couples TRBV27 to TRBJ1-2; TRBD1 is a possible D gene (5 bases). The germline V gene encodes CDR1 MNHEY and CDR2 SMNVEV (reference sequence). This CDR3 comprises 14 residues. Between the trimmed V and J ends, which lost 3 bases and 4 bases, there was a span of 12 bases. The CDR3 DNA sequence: TGTGCCAGCAGTTTGGGGGGAATGGCCTATGGCTACACCTTC. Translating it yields CASSLGGMAYGYTF.

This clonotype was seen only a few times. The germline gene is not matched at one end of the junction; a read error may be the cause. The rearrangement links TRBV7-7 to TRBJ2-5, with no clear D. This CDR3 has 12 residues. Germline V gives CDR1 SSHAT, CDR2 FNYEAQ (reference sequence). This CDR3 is CASTNGVETQYF. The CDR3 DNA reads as TGTGCTAGCACCAATGGGGTGGAGACCCAGTACTTC.

CDR3: CASSWDRGNYGYTF. Written as DNA, the CDR3 is TGTGCCAGCAGCTGGGACAGGGGGAACTATGGCTACACCTTC. The J gene is TRBJ1-2, the V gene TRBV5-4, with 11 bases aligning to TRBD1. This CDR3 comprises 14 residues. The V gene end was trimmed by 3 bases and the J gene end by 2 bases; junction bases not matched to a gene: 0. Germline-derived CDR1 and CDR2 are SGHNT and YYREEE (reference sequence).

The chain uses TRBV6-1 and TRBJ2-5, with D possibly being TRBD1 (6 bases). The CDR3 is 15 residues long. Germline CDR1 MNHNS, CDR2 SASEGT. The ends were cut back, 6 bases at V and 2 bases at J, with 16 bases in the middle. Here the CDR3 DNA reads TGTGCCAGCAGGTCGGGACATCTCGTACAAGAGACCCAGTACTTC. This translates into CASRSGHLVQETQYF.

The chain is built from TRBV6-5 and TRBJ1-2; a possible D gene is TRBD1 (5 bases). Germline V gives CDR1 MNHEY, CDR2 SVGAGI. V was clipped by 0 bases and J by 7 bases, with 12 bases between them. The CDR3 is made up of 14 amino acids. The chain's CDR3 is CASSYSNRRGGYTF. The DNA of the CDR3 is TGTGCCAGCAGTTACTCGAACAGGAGGGGTGGCTACACCTTC.

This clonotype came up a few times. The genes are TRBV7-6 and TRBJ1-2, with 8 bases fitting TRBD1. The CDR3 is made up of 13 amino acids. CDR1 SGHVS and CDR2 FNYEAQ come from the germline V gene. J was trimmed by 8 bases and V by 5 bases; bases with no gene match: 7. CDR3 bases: TGTGCCAGCAGCCGTGACAGGGGTGGAGGCTACACCTTC. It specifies CASSRDRGGGYTF.

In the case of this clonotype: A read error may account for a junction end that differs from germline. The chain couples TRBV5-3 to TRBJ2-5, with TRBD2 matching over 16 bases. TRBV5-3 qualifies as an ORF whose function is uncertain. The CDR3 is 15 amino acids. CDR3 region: CASSLGLAGGETQYF. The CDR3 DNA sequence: TGTGCCAGCAGCTTGGGACTAGCGGGGGGGGAGACCCAGTACTTC.

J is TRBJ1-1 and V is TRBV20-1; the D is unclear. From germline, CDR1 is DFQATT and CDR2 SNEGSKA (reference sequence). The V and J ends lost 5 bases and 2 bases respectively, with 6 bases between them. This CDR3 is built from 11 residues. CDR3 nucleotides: TGCAGTGCTCCGCTTAACACTGAAGCTTTCTTT. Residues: CSAPLNTEAFF.

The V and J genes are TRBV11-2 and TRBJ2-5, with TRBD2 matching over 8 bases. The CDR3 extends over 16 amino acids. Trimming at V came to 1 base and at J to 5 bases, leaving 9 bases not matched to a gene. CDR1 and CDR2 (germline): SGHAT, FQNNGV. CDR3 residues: CASSLAVGGAWETQYF. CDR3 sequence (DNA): TGTGCCAGCAGCTTAGCTGTCGGGGGGGCCTGGGAGACCCAGTACTTC.

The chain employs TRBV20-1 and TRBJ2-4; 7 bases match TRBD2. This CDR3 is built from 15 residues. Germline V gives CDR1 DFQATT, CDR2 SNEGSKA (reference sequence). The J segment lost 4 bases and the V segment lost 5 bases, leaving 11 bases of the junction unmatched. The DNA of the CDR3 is TGCAGTGCTGCGGGGGACCGAGCCTTAAAAAACATTCAGTACTTC. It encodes CSAAGDRALKNIQYF.

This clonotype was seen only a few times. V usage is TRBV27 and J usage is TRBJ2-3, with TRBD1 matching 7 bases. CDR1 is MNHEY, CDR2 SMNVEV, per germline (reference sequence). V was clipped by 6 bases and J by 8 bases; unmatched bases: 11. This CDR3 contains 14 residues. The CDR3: CASRRGPKAGTQYF. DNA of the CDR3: TGTGCCAGCAGAAGGGGGCCCAAGGCAGGTACGCAGTATTTT.

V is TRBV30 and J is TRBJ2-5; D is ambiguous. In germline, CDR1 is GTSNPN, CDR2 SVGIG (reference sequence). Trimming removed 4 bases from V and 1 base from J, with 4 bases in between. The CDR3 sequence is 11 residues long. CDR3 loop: CAWTGQETQYF. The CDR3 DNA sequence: TGTGCCTGGACAGGCCAAGAGACCCAGTACTTC.

CDR3 coding DNA: TGTGCCAGCAGCTTAGGTTGGCAGACCCACGAGCAGTACTTC. Its translation is CASSLGWQTHEQYF. The genes are TRBV11-1 and TRBJ2-7; D not certain. Per the germline V gene, CDR1 is SGHAT and CDR2 is FQDESV (reference sequence). Trimming took off 1 base at V and 5 bases at J, with 12 bases between the two ends. The CDR3 covers 14 residues.

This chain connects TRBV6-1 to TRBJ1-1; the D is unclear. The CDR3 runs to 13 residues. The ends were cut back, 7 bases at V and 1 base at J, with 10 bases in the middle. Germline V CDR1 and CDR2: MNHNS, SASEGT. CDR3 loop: CASKVSENTEAFF. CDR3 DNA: TGTGCCAGCAAAGTGTCAGAGAACACTGAAGCTTTCTTT.

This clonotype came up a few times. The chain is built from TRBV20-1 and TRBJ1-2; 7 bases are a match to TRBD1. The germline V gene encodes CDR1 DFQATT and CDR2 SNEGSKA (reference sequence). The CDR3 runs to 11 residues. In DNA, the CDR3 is TGCAGCTTGACAGGGAGGTCTGGCTACACCTTC. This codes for CSLTGRSGYTF.

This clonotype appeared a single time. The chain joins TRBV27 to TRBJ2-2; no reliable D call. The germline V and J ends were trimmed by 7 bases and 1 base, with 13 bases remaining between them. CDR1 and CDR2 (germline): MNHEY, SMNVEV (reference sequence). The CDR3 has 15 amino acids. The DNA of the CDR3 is TGTGCCAGCAAAGTATATTCCGGGAACACCGGGGAGCTGTTTTTT. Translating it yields CASKVYSGNTGELFF.

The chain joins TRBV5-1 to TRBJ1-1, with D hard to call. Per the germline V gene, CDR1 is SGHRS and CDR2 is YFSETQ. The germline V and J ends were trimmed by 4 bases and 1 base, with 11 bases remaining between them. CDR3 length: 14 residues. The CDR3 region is CASSTHRGNTEAFF. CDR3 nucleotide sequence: TGCGCCAGCAGCACACACAGAGGGAACACTGAAGCTTTCTTT.

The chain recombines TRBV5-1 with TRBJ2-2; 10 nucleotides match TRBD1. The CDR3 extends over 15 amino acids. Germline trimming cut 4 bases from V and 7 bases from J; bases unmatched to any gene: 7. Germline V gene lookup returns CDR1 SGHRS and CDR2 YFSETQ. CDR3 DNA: TGCGCCAGCAGCGTGGGACAGGGGTCCGACGGGGAGCTGTTTTTT. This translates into CASSVGQGSDGELFF.

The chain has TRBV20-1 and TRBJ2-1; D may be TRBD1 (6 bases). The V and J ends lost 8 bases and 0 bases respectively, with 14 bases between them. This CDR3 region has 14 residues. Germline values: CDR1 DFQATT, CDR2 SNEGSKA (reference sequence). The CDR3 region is CSLRDKSSYNEQFF. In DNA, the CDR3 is TGCAGTCTCCGGGACAAGAGCTCCTACAATGAGCAGTTCTTC.

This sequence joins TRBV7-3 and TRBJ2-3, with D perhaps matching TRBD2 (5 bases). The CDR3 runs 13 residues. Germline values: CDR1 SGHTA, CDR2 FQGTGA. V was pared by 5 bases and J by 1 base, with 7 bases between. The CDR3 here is CASSPGGTDTQYF. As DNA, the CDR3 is TGTGCCAGCAGCCCCGGGGGCACAGATACGCAGTATTTT.

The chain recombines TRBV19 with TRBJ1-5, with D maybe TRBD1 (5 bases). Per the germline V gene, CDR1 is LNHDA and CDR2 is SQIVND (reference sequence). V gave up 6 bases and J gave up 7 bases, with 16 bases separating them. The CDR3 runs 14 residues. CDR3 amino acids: CASRSSDRGQPQHF. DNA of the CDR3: TGTGCCAGTAGAAGTTCGGATAGGGGACAGCCCCAGCATTTT. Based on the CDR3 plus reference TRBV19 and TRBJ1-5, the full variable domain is DGGITQSPKYLFRKEGQNVTLSCEQNLNHDAMYWYRQDPGQGLRLIYYSQIVNDFQKGDIAEGYSVSREKKESFPLTVTSAQKNPTAFYLCASRSSDRGQPQHFGDGTRLSIL.

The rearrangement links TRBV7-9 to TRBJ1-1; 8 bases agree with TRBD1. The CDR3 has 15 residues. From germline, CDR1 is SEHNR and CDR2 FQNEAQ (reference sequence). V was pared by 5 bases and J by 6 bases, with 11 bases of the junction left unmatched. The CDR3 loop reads CASSPQGASGAEAFF. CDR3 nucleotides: TGTGCCAGCAGCCCGCAGGGGGCCTCAGGCGCTGAAGCTTTCTTT.

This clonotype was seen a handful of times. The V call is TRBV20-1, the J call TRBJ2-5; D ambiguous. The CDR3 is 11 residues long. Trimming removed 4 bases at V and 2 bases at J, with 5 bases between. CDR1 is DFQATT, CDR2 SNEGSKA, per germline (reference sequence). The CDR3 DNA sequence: TGCAGTGCTACGGTACAAGAGACCCAGTACTTC. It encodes CSATVQETQYF.

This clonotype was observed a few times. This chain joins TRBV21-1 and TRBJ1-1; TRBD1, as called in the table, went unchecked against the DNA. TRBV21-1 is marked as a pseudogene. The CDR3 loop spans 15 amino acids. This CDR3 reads CASSKDRGQNTEAFF. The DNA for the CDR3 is TGTGCCAGCAGCAAAGATAGGGGGCAGAACACTGAAGCTTTCTTT.

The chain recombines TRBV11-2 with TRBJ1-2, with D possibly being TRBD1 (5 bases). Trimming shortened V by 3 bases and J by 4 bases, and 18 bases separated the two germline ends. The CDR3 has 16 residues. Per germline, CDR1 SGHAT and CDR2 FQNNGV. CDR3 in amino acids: CASSLSSFRGRYGYTF. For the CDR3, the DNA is TGTGCCAGCAGCTTGTCCTCTTTTAGGGGCCGCTATGGCTACACCTTC.

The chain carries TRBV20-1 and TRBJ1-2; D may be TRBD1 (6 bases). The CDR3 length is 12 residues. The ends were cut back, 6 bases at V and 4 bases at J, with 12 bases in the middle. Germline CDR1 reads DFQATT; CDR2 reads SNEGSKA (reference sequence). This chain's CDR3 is CSAAKDSYGYTF. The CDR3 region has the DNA TGCAGTGCCGCTAAGGACAGCTATGGCTACACCTTC.

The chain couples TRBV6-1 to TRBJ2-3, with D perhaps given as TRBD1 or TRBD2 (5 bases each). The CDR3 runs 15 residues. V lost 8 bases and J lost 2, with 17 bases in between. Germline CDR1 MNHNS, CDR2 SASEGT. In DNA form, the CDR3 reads TGTGCCAGCGCGGGTGCAGGGTCGTTCACAGATACGCAGTATTTT. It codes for CASAGAGSFTDTQYF.

In nucleotides, the CDR3 is TGTGCCAGCAGACGACAGGGGGCCCACAATCAGCCCCAGCATTTT. Amino acid sequence: CASRRQGAHNQPQHF. This chain connects TRBV27 to TRBJ1-5, with TRBD1 identical over 10 bases. Germline CDR1 reads MNHEY; CDR2 reads SMNVEV (reference sequence). With V trimmed by 6 bases and J by 3 bases, 5 bases remained unmatched. The CDR3 contains 15 residues.